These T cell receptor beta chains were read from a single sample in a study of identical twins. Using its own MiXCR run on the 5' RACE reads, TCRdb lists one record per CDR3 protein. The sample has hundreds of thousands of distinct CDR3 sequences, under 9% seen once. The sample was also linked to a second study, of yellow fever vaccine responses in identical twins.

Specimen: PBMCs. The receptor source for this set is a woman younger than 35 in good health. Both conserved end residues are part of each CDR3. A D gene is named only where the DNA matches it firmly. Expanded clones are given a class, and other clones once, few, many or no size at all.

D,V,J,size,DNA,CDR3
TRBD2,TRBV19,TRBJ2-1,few,TGTGCCAGCAAACGGCGGGGGGACTACAATGAGCAGTTCTTC,CASKRRGDYNEQFF
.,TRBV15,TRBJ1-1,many,TGTGCCACCAGGGGGGGCAGGGATGGGCGGCCTGAAGCTTTCTTT,CATRGGRDGRPEAFF
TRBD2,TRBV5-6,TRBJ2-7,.,TGTGCCAGCAGCCTCCTGGCGGGGGAGGCATCCTACGAGCAGTACTTC,CASSLLAGEASYEQYF
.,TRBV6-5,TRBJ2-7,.,TGTGCCAGCAGTTATAAAGTCAGCAGGGACGCCGAGCAGTACTTC,CASSYKVSRDAEQYF
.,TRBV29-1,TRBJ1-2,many,TGCAGCGTTGATGTCGGTGTGCATGGCTACACCTTC,CSVDVGVHGYTF
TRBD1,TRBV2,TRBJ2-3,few,TGTGCCAGCATTCGACAGGGAAGCACAGATACGCAGTATTTT,CASIRQGSTDTQYF
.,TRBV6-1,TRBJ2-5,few,TGTGCCAGCAGCCGCAAACCACAAGAGACCCAGTACTTC,CASSRKPQETQYF
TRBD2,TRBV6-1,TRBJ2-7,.,TGTGCCAGCAGTCCTAGCGGGGGGGGCACCTACGAGCAGTACTTC,CASSPSGGGTYEQYF
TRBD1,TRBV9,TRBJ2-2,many,TGTGCCAGCAGCGAGGGGACAGAAGCGAACACCGGGGAGCTGTTTTTT,CASSEGTEANTGELFF
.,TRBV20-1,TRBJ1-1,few,TGCAGTGCGGGGGGGACTGAAGCTTTCTTT,CSAGGTEAFF
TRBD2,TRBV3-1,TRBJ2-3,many,TGTGCCAGCAGCCCCCCCCTTTGGCGGGAGGGCCCAGATACGCAGTATTTT,CASSPPLWREGPDTQYF
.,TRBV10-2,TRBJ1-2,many,TGCGCCAGCCGAGGCAGGGATTTTGGCTACACCTTC,CASRGRDFGYTF
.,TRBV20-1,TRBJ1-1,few,TGCAGTGCTGCTAAAACACGGAACACTGAAGCTTTCTTT,CSAAKTRNTEAFF
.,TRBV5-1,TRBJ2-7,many,TGCGCCAGCAGCTTGCCAGTCTCCTACGAGCAGTACTTC,CASSLPVSYEQYF
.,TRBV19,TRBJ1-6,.,TGTGCCAGTCGTGTGGGCGGAGGCTCACCCCTCCACTTT,CASRVGGGSPLHF
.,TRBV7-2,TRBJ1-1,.,TGTGCCAGTAGTGGGGGGGACACTGAAGCTTTCTTT,CASSGGDTEAFF
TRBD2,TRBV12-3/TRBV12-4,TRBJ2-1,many,TGTGCCAGCAGTTTTACTAGCGGGAGGGGGGGTGAGCAGTTCTTC,CASSFTSGRGGEQFF
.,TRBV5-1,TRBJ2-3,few,TGCGCCAGCAGCCCACCAAGAACTACAGATACGCAGTATTTT,CASSPPRTTDTQYF
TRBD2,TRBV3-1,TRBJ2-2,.,TGTGCCAGCAGCCCATGGACTAGCGGGGGCCACAACACCGGGGAGCTGTTTTTT,CASSPWTSGGHNTGELFF
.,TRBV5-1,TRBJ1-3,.,TGCGCCAGCAGCTTGGAGGTCAGTTCGGGAAACACCATATATTTT,CASSLEVSSGNTIYF
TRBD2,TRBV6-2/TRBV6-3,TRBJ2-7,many,TGTGCCAGCGGAGGCCCAAATTCCGGGACTAGCTACGAGCAGTACTTC,CASGGPNSGTSYEQYF
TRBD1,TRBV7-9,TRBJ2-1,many,TGTGCCAGCAGCTCCCCAGGGGGCAGTACCTACAATGAGCAGTTCTTC,CASSSPGGSTYNEQFF
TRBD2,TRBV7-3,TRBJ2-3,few,TGTGCCAGCAGCCCGCTCCCGACTAGCGGGGGTGCAGATACGCAGTATTTT,CASSPLPTSGGADTQYF
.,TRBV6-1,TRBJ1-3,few,TGTGCCAGCAGCCCCGCGGAGCGACACACCATATATTTT,CASSPAERHTIYF
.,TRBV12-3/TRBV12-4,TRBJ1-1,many,TGTGCCAGCAGTTATGGCAGCATGAACACTGAAGCTTTCTTT,CASSYGSMNTEAFF